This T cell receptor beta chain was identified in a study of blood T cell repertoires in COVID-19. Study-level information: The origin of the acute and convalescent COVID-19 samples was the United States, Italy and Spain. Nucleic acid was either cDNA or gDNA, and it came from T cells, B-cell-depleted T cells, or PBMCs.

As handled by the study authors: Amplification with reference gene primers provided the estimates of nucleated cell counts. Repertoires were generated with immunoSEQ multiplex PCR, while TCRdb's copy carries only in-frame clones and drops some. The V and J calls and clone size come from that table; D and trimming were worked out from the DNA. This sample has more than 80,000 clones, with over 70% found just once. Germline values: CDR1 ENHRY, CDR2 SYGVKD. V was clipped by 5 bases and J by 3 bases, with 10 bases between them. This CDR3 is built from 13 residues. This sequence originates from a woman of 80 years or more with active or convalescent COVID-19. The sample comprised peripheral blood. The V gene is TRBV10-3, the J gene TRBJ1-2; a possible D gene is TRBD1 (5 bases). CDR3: CAISSSGDYGYTF. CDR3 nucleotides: TGTGCCATCAGTTCCTCGGGGGACTATGGCTACACCTTC.